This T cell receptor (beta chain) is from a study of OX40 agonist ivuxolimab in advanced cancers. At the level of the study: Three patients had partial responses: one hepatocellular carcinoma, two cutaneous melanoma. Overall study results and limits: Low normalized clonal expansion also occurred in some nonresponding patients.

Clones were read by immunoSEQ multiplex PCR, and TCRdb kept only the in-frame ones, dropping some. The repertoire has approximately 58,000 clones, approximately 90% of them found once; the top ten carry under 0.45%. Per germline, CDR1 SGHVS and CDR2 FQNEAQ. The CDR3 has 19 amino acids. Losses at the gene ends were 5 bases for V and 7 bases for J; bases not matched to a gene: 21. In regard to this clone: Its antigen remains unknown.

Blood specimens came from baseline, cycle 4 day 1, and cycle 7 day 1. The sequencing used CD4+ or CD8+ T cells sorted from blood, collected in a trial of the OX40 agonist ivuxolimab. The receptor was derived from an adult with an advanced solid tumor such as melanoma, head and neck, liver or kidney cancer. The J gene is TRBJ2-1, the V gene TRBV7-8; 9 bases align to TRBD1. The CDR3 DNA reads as TGTGCCAGCAGCCACAAGGCAACAGAAACAGGGGGCGCGGGGAATGAGCAGTTCTTC. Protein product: CASSHKATETGGAGNEQFF.